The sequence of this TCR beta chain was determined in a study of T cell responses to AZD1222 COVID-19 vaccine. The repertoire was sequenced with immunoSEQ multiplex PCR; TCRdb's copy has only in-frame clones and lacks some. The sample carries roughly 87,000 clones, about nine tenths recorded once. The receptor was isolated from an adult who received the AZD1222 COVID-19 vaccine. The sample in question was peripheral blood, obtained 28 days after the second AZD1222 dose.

CDR3 in amino acids: CAWSVGGSFYNEQFF. CDR3 bases: TGTGCCTGGAGTGTCGGCGGGAGCTTCTACAATGAGCAGTTCTTC. This chain uses TRBV30 with TRBJ2-1; 7 bases are shared with TRBD2. Germline lookup yields CDR1 GTSNPN and CDR2 SVGIG (reference sequence). This CDR3 region has 15 residues. With V trimmed by 0 bases and J by 3 bases, 5 bases remained unmatched.